Here is one T cell receptor (beta chain) with its context. Its cognate antigen is unknown. V lost 2 bases, J lost 3 bases, and 10 bases lay in between. Germline lookup yields CDR1 SGHTA and CDR2 FQGTGA. This CDR3 has 15 amino acids. The sample belongs to a study of T cell responses to AZD1222 COVID-19 vaccine. Assay: immunoSEQ multiplex PCR; the TCRdb copy retains only in-frame clones and omits some. The repertoire holds approximately 150,000 clones, with approximately 90% as singletons. Findings and limits, study-wide: Females made up more of the donors, who were largely white British, and clonal diversity may have come out too low.

This chain links TRBV7-3 with TRBJ1-4; D might be TRBD1 (5 bases). The sequences come from peripheral blood, collected on day 0 of AZD1222 vaccination. The TCR sequence derives from an adult in good health. In nucleotides, the CDR3 is TGTGCCAGCAGCTTAGAGGGGAGAGCTAATGAAAAACTGTTTTTT. Translation gives CASSLEGRANEKLFF.